By share of the sample, the clone carrying this TCR beta chain is medium-sized. This CDR3 has 15 amino acids. The germline V gene encodes CDR1 SGHTA and CDR2 FQGNSA. Trimming at V came to 5 bases and at J to 2 bases, leaving 3 bases not matched to a gene. This sample was included in a study of immune characterization of retroperitoneal liposarcoma. TCRdb reprocessed the PCR reads with MiXCR, giving one entry per CDR3 protein. The table lists approximately 9,000 distinct CDR3 sequences, around a quarter of them singletons. The clonotype comes from a male donor with retroperitoneal liposarcoma. The chain uses TRBV7-2 and TRBJ2-1, with 10 bases that match TRBD2. Input material: tumor tissue. This CDR3 reads CASSRTSGAYNEQFF. The CDR3 DNA is TGTGCCAGCAGCCGGACTAGCGGCGCCTACAATGAGCAGTTCTTC.